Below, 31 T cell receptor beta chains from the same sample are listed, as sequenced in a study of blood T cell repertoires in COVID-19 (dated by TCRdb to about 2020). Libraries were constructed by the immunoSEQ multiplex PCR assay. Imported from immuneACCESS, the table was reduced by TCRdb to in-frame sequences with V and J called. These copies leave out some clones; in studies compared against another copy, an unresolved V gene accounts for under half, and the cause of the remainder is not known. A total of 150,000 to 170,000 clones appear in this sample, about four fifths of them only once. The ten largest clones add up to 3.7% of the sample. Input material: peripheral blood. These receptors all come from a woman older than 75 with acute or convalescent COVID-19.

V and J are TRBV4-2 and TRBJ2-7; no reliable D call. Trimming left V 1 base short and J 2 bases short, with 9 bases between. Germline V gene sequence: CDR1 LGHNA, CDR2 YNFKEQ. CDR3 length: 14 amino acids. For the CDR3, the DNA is TGTGCCAGCAGCCAAGGAGACAAAACCTACGAGCAGTACTTC. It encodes CASSQGDKTYEQYF.

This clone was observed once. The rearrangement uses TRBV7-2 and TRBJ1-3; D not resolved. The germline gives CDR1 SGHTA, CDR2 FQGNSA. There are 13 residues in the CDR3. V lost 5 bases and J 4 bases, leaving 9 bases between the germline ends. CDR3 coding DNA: TGTGCCAGCAGCGCACGTGCGGGAAACACCATATATTTT. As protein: CASSARAGNTIYF. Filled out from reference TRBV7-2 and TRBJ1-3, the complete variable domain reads GAGVSQSPSNKVTEKGKDVELRCDPISGHTALYWYRQSLGQGLEFLIYFQGNSAPDKSGLPSDRFSAERTGGSVSTLTIQRTQQEDSAVYLCASSARAGNTIYFGEGSWLTVV.

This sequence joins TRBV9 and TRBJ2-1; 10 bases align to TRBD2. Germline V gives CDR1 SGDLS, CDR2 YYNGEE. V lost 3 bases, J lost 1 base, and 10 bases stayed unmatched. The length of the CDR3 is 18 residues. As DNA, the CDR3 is TGTGCCAGCAGCGAGGGTCTAGCGGGAGTATGGTCCTACAATGAGCAGTTCTTC. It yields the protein CASSEGLAGVWSYNEQFF.

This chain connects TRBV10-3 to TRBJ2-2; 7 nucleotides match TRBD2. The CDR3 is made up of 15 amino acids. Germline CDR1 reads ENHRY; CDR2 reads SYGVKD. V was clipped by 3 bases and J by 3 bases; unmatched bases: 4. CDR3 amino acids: CAISDSGGDTGELFF. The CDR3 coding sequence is TGTGCCATCAGTGATTCTGGGGGGGACACCGGGGAGCTGTTTTTT.

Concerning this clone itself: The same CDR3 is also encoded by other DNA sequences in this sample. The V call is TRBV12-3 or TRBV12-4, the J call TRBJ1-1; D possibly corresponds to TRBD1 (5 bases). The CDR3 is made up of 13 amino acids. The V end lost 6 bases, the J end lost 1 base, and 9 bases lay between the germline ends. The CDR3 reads CASSLGGNTEAFF. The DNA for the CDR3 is TGTGCCAGCAGCTTGGGGGGGAACACTGAAGCTTTCTTT.

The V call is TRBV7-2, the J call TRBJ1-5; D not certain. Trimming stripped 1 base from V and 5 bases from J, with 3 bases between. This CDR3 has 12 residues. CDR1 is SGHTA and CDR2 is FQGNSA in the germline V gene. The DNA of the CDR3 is TGTGCCAGCAGCTTAGACTATCAGCCCCAGCATTTT. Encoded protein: CASSLDYQPQHF.

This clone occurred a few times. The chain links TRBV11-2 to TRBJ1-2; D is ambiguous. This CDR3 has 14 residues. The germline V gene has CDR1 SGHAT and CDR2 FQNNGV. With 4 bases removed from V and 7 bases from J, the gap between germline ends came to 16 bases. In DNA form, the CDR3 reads TGTGCCAGCAGCTCACCGCCCGGAGGTCTTGGCTACACCTTC. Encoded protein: CASSSPPGGLGYTF.

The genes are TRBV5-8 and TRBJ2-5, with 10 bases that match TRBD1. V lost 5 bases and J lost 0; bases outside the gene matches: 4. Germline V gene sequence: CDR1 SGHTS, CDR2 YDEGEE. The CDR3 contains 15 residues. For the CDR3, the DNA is TGTGCCAGCAGGACGACAGGGGGCTACCAAGAGACCCAGTACTTC. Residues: CASRTTGGYQETQYF.

The CDR3 reads CASSPASGTYGEQYF. CDR3 DNA: TGTGCCAGCAGCCCCGCTAGCGGGACGTATGGCGAGCAGTACTTC. The rearrangement joins TRBV3-1 (or the pseudogene TRBV3-2) to TRBJ2-7, with TRBD2 identical over 9 bases. CDR3 length equals 15 residues. Germline CDR1 is LGHDT and CDR2 is YNNKEL (reference sequence). With V trimmed by 4 bases and J by 6 bases, 10 bases remained unmatched.

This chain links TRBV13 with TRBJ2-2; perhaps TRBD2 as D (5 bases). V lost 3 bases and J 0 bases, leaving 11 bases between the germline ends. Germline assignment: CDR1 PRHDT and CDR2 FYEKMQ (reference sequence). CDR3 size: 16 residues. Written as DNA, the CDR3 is TGTGCCAGCAGCTTGGTAACCGGGACGAACACCGGGGAGCTGTTTTTT. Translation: CASSLVTGTNTGELFF.

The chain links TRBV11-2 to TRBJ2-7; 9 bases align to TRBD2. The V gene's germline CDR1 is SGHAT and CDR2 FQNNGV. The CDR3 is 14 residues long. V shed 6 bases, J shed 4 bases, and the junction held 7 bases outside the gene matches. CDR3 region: CASRYSGSLYEQYF. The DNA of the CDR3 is TGTGCCAGCAGGTATAGCGGGAGTTTGTACGAGCAGTACTTC.

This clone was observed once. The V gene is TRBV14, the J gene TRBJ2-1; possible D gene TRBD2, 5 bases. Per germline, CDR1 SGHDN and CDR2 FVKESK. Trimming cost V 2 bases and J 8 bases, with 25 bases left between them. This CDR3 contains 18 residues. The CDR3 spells CASSQRTTLGVTRDEQFF. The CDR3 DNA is TGTGCCAGCAGCCAACGAACTACTCTGGGAGTAACTAGGGATGAGCAGTTCTTC. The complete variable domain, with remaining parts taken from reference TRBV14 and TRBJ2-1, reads EAGVTQFPSHSVIEKGQTVTLRCDPISGHDNLYWYRRVMGKEIKFLLHFVKESKQDESGMPNNRFLAERTGGTYSTLKVQPAELEDSGVYFCASSQRTTLGVTRDEQFFGPGTRLTVL.

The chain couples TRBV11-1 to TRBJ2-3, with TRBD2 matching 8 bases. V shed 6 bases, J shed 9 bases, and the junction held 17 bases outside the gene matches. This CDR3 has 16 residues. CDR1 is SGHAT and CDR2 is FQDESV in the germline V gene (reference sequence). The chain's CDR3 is CASRSDLPGGQDTQYF. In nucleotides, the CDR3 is TGTGCCAGCAGATCGGACCTTCCGGGGGGGCAGGACACGCAGTATTTT.

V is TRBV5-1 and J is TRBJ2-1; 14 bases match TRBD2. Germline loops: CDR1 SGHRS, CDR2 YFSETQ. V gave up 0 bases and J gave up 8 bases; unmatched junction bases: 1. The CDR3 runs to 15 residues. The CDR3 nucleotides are TGCGCCAGCAGCTTGGGACTAGCGGGAGGGCATGAGCAGTTCTTC. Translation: CASSLGLAGGHEQFF.

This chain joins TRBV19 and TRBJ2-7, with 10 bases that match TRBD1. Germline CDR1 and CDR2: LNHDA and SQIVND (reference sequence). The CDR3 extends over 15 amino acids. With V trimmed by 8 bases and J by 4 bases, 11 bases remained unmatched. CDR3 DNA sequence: TGTGCCAGTGCTCTTGCGGGACAGGGGTCGTACGAGCAGTACTTC. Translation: CASALAGQGSYEQYF.

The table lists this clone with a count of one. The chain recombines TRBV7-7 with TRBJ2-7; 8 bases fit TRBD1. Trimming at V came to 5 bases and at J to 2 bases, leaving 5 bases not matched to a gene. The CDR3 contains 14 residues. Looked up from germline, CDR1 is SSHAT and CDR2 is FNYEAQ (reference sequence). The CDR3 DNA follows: TGTGCCAGCAGCCCCGGACAGGGCCCCTACGAGCAGTACTTC. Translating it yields CASSPGQGPYEQYF.

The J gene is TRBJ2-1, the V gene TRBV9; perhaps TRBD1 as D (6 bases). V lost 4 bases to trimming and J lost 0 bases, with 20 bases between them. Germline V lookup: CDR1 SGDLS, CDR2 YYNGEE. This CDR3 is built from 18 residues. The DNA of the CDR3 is TGTGCCAGCAGCCCGAACCCGACAGGCCGGAGCTCCTACAATGAGCAGTTCTTC. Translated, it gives CASSPNPTGRSSYNEQFF. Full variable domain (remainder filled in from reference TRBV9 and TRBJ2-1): DSGVTQTPKHLITATGQRVTLRCSPRSGDLSVYWYQQSLDQGLQFLIQYYNGEERAKGNILERFSAQQFPDLHSELNLSSLELGDSALYFCASSPNPTGRSSYNEQFFGPGTRLTVL.

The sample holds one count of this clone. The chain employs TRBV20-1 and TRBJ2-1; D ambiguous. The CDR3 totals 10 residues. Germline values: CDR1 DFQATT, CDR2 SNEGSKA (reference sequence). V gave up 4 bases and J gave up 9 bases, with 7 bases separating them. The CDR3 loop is CSATGGEQFF. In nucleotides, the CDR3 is TGCAGTGCTACCGGCGGTGAGCAGTTCTTC.

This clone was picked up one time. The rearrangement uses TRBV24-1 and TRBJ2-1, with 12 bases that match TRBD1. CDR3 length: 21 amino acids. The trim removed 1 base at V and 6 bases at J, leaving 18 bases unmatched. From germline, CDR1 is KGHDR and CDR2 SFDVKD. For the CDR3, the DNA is TGTGCCACCAGTGATTTTAGTCTACTGCCGGGACAGGGGGCCGAAGGCAATGAGCAGTTCTTC. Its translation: CATSDFSLLPGQGAEGNEQFF.

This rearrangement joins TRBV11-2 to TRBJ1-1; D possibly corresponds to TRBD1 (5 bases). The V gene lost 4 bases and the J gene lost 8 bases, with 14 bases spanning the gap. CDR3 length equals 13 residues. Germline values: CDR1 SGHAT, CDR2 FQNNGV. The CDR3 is CASSSRRGGEAFF. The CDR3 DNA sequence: TGTGCCAGCAGCTCCCGAAGGGGTGGGGAAGCTTTCTTT.

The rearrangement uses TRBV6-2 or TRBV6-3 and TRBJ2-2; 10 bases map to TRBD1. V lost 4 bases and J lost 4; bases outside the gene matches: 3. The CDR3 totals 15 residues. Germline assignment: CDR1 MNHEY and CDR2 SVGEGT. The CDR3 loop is CASSWGQGITGELFF. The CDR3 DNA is TGTGCCAGCAGTTGGGGACAGGGGATCACCGGGGAGCTGTTTTTT.

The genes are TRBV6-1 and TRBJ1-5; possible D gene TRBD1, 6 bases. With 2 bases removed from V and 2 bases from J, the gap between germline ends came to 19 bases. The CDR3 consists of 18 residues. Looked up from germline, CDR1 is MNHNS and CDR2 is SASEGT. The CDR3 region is CASSENLAWAGGNQPQHF. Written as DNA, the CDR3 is TGTGCCAGCAGTGAAAATCTCGCATGGGCAGGGGGCAATCAGCCCCAGCATTTT.

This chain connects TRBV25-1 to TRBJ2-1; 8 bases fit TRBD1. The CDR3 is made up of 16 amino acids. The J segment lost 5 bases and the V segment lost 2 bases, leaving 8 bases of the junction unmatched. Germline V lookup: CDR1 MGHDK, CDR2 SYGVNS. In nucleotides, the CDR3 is TGTGCCAGCAGTGAAACAGGGGGGAGAAGGAACAATGAGCAGTTCTTC. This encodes CASSETGGRRNNEQFF.

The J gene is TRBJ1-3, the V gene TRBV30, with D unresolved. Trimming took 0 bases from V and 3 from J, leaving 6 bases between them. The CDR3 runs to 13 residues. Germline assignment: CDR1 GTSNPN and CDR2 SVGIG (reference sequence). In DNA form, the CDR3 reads TGTGCCTGGAGTGTACAAAGTGGAAACACCATATATTTT. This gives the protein CAWSVQSGNTIYF. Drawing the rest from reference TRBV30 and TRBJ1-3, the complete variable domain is SQTIHQWPATLVQPVGSPLSLECTVEGTSNPNLYWYRQAAGRGLQLLFYSVGIGQISSEVPQNLSASRPQDRQFILSSKKLLLSDSGFYLCAWSVQSGNTIYFGEGSWLTVV.

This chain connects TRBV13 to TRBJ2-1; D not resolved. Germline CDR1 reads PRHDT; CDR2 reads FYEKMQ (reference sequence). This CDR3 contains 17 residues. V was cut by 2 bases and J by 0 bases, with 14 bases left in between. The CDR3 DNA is TGTGCCAGCAGCTTAAGGCGCCTCCAGGACTCCTACAATGAGCAGTTCTTC. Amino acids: CASSLRRLQDSYNEQFF.

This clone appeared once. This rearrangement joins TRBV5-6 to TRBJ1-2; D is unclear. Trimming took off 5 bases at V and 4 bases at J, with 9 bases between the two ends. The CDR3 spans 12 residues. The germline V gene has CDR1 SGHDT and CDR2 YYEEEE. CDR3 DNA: TGTGCCAGCAGGGTGAGTCTCTATGGCTACACCTTC. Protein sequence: CASRVSLYGYTF.

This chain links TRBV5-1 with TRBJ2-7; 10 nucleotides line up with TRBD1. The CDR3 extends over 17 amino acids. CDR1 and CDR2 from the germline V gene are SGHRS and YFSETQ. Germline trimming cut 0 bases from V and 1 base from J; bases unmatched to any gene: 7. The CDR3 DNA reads TGCGCCAGCAGCTTGGGGGGACAGGGGTTTGGATCCTACGAGCAGTACTTC. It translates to CASSLGGQGFGSYEQYF.

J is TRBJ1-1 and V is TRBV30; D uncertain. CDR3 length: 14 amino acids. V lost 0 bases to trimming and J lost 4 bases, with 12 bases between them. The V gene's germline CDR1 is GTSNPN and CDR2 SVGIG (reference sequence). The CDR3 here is CAWSVWEWATEAFF. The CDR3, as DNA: TGTGCCTGGAGTGTATGGGAGTGGGCCACTGAAGCTTTCTTT.

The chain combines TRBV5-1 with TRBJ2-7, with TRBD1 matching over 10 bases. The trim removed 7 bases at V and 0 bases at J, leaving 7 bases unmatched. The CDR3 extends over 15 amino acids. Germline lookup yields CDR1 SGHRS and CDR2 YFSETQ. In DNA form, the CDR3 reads TGCGCCAGCCGTAGCGGACAGGGGGACTCCTACGAGCAGTACTTC. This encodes CASRSGQGDSYEQYF. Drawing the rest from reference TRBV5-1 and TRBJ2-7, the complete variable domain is KAGVTQTPRYLIKTRGQQVTLSCSPISGHRSVSWYQQTPGQGLQFLFEYFSETQRNKGNFPGRFSGRQFSNSRSEMNVSTLELGDSALYLCASRSGQGDSYEQYFGPGTRLTVT.

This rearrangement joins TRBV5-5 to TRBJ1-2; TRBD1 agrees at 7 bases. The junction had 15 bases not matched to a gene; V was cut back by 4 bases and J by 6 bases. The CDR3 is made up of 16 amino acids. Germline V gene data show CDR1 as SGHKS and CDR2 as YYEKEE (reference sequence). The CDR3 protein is CASSLTVTGSGDGYTF. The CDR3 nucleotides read TGTGCCAGCAGCCTCACCGTGACAGGGAGTGGTGATGGCTACACCTTC.

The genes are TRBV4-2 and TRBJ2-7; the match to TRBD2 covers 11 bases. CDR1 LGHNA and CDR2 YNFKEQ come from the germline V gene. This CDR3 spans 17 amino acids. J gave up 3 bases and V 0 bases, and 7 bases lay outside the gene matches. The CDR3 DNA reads TGTGCCAGCAGCCAAGATTCTAGCGGGAGGAGCCTCTACGAGCAGTACTTC. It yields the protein CASSQDSSGRSLYEQYF.